One sample yielded the 15 T cell receptor beta chains listed below, sequenced in a study of human T cells and chemical hapten exposure. TCRdb independently ran MiXCR on the RACE reads; one entry per CDR3 protein. The table records roughly 38,000 distinct CDR3 sequences, under 5% of them present only once. Time point noted: patch test 1, 2 weeks after DPC sensitization. Treatment reported: therapeutic diphenylcyclopropenone sensitization with weekly scalp DPC. Unfractionated whole blood was the source of the extracted total RNA. Material: whole blood, obtained in connection with sensitization to the hapten diphenylcyclopropenone (DPC). The receptors were gathered from a man aged 50-59 years with alopecia areata. Some clones in this sample may be carry-over from other donors' samples.

The genes are TRBV20-1 and TRBJ2-1; 11 positions match TRBD2. V lost 1 base, J lost 3 bases, and 2 bases stayed unmatched. The CDR3 is made up of 15 amino acids. Germline-derived CDR1 and CDR2 are DFQATT and SNEGSKA (reference sequence). For the CDR3, the DNA is TGCAGTGCTAGAGGTGGACTAGCGGGCTACAATGAGCAGTTCTTC. Its translation is CSARGGLAGYNEQFF.

This clonotype was counted many times. J is TRBJ2-1 and V is TRBV7-8; D is possibly TRBD1 or TRBD2 (5 bases each). Germline CDR1 is SGHVS and CDR2 is FQNEAQ. V was shortened by 1 base and J by 7 bases, with 14 bases between the two germline ends. The CDR3 totals 15 residues. This CDR3 is CASSLGVGTLNEQFF. The CDR3 DNA reads TGTGCCAGCAGCTTAGGGGTGGGGACGTTGAATGAGCAGTTCTTC. The variable domain in full, with the rest retrieved from reference TRBV7-8 and TRBJ2-1, is GAGVSQSPRYKVAKRGQDVALRCDPISGHVSLFWYQQALGQGPEFLTYFQNEAQLDKSGLPSDRFFAERPEGSVSTLKIQRTQQEDSAVYLCASSLGVGTLNEQFFGPGTRLTVL.

This clonotype has ten or more counts. The chain is built from TRBV5-1 and TRBJ2-1; no clear D gene. The length of the CDR3 is 15 residues. The ends were cut back, 0 bases at V and 6 bases at J, with 13 bases in the middle. CDR1 SGHRS and CDR2 YFSETQ come from the germline V gene. The CDR3 DNA reads TGCGCCAGCAGCTTGGACACAGCTAGAAGCAATGAGCAGTTCTTC. Protein: CASSLDTARSNEQFF.

At least ten counts were recorded for this clonotype. The chain employs TRBV13 and TRBJ1-1; D not certain. The CDR3 extends over 14 amino acids. Trimming took 0 bases from V and 5 from J, leaving 10 bases between them. CDR1 PRHDT and CDR2 FYEKMQ come from the germline V gene (reference sequence). The CDR3 loop is CASSLGRPMTEAFF. The CDR3 bases are TGTGCCAGCAGCTTAGGCCGGCCCATGACTGAAGCTTTCTTT.

A few counts support this clonotype. V gene TRBV6-1 combines with J gene TRBJ2-2; D is unclear. The CDR3 is made up of 12 amino acids. Germline V gene sequence: CDR1 MNHNS, CDR2 SASEGT. V gave up 1 base and J gave up 7 bases, with 4 bases separating them. The CDR3 region has the DNA TGTGCCAGCAGTGAAGGATTCGGGGAGCTGTTTTTT. Translating gives CASSEGFGELFF.

This clonotype was picked up many times. The chain combines TRBV7-2 with TRBJ2-1; D perhaps matches TRBD2 (6 bases). V was pared by 2 bases and J by 10 bases, with 18 bases between. Germline V gene data show CDR1 as SGHTA and CDR2 as FQGNSA. CDR3 length: 15 amino acids. The CDR3 nucleotides are TGTGCCAGCAGCTTACGAGCGGGTCAGGCGGGGGAGCAGTTCTTC. Translation: CASSLRAGQAGEQFF.

This clonotype was picked up many times. The V and J genes are TRBV7-9 and TRBJ2-7, with TRBD1 as a possible D gene (7 bases). The CDR3 contains 14 residues. Looked up from germline, CDR1 is SEHNR and CDR2 is FQNEAQ (reference sequence). The ends were cut back, 5 bases at V and 5 bases at J, with 16 bases in the middle. The DNA for the CDR3 is TGTGCCAGCAGCCGGGGCGGAGGGGGCCACGAGCAGTACTTC. Translation: CASSRGGGGHEQYF.

This clonotype was counted many times. The V call is TRBV6-1, the J call TRBJ2-6; TRBD1 is a possible D gene (6 bases). The V end was cut by 7 bases, the J end by 0 bases, with 19 bases between. This CDR3 is 18 amino acids long. In germline, CDR1 is MNHNS, CDR2 SASEGT. The CDR3 region has the DNA TGTGCCAGCAAAGCGTTGTGGACAGTCCTCTCTGGGGCCAACGTCCTGACTTTC. Protein: CASKALWTVLSGANVLTF.

This clonotype showed up many times. This chain links TRBV29-1 with TRBJ2-7; 11 nucleotides align to TRBD2. The CDR3 is made up of 14 amino acids. Trimming cost V 4 bases and J 1 base; bases outside gene matches: 3. Germline CDR1 is SQVTM and CDR2 is ANQGSEA. CDR3 nucleotide sequence: TGCAGCGTTGCCGGGACTAGCGGATCCTACGAGCAGTACTTC. Encoded protein: CSVAGTSGSYEQYF.

This clonotype was detected ten times or more. The chain recombines TRBV5-4 with TRBJ1-2, with 7 bases fitting TRBD1. The germline CDR1 and CDR2 sequences are SGHNT and YYREEE (reference sequence). The J segment lost 4 bases and the V segment lost 7 bases, leaving 4 bases of the junction unmatched. This CDR3 has 12 amino acids. CDR3 DNA sequence: TGTGCCAGCCAACAGGGGAGCTATGGCTACACCTTC. Its protein product is CASQQGSYGYTF.

This clonotype was seen ten or more times. V and J are TRBV6-5 and TRBJ2-2; no firm D call. The CDR3 has 14 residues. V was trimmed by 6 bases and J by 5 bases, leaving 13 bases between them. Germline V gene lookup returns CDR1 MNHEY and CDR2 SVGAGI. CDR3 residues: CASSYKIFTGELFF. For the CDR3, the DNA is TGTGCCAGCAGCTACAAGATATTTACCGGGGAGCTGTTTTTT.

This clonotype came up many times. The chain uses TRBV5-1 and TRBJ2-1; the D gene is possibly TRBD1 (6 bases). V gave up 2 bases and J gave up 5 bases, with 17 bases separating them. CDR1 is SGHRS and CDR2 is YFSETQ in the germline V gene. This CDR3 spans 16 amino acids. The CDR3 loop is CASSFPRSGVHNEQFF. CDR3 nucleotides: TGCGCCAGCAGCTTCCCCAGGTCAGGGGTGCACAATGAGCAGTTCTTC.

This clonotype has just a few counts. J is TRBJ1-5 and V is TRBV28; D unclear. The V end lost 3 bases, the J end lost 5 bases, and 14 bases lay between the germline ends. CDR1 is MDHEN, CDR2 SYDVKM, per germline. The CDR3 sequence is 15 residues long. The CDR3 protein is CASSFAGYGDQPQHF. For the CDR3, the DNA is TGTGCCAGCAGTTTCGCCGGGTATGGGGATCAGCCCCAGCATTTT.

As regards this clonotype: Given a much more abundant clone one base away, this may be a read error. Because the CDR3's place on the DNA is in doubt, the DNA is left out and the CDR3 is given as listed by TCRdb. The CDR3 here is CSVARGANTGELIF. V is TRBV29-1 and J is TRBJ2-2; the tabulated D call, TRBD1, remains unverified against the DNA. Counting both end residues, the CDR3 totals 14 amino acids. Germline CDR1 reads SQVTM; CDR2 reads ANQGSEA.

There are many counts of this clonotype. V usage is TRBV28 and J usage is TRBJ1-4; D is uncertain. Germline V gene lookup returns CDR1 MDHEN and CDR2 SYDVKM. Trimming cost V 7 bases and J 5 bases, with 5 bases left between them. This CDR3 has 11 amino acids. The CDR3 sequence is CASTENEKLFF. DNA of the CDR3: TGTGCCAGCACCGAGAATGAAAAACTGTTTTTT.